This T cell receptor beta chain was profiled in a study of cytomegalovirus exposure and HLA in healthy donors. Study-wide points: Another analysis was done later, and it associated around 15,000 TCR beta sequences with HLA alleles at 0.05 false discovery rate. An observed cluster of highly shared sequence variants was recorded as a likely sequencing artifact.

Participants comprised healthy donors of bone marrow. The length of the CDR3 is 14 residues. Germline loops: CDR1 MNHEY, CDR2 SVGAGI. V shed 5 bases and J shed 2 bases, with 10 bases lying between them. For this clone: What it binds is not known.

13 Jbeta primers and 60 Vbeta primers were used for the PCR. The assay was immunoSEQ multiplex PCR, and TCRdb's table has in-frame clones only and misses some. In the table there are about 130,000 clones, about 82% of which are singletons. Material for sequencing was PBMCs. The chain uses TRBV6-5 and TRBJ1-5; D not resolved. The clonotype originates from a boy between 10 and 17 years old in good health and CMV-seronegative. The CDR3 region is CASSLVRGNQPQHF. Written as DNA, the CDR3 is TGTGCCAGCAGTCTGGTCCGCGGCAATCAGCCCCAGCATTTT.